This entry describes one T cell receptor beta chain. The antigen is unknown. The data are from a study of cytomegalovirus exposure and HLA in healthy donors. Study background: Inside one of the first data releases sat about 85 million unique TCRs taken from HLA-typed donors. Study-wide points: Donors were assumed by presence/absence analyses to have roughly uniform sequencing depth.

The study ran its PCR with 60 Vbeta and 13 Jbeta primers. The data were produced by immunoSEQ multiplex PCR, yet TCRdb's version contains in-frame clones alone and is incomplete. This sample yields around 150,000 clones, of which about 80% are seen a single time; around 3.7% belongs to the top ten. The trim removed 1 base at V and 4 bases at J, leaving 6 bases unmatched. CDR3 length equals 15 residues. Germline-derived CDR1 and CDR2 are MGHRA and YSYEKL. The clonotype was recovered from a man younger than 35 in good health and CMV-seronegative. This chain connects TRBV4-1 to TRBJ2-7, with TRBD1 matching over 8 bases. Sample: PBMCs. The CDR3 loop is CASSQGQGWVYEQYF. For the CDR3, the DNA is TGCGCCAGCAGCCAAGGACAGGGGTGGGTATACGAGCAGTACTTC.